Shown below are 24 T cell receptor beta chains from a single sample sequenced in a study of cytomegalovirus exposure and HLA in healthy donors. Use of 60 Vbeta and 13 Jbeta primers characterized the PCR. Data came from immunoSEQ multiplex PCR; TCRdb stores just in-frame clones and leaves some out. The sample consists of 95,000 to 150,000 clones, 72% of them appearing once. The sample was PBMCs. These receptors were obtained from a man aged 25-45 years in good health and CMV-seronegative.

The V gene is TRBV5-1, the J gene TRBJ2-5; 10 bases align to TRBD2. This CDR3 region has 18 residues. Germline V lookup: CDR1 SGHRS, CDR2 YFSETQ. The trim removed 0 bases at V and 0 bases at J, leaving 8 bases unmatched. The CDR3 here is CASSLASGGEYYQETQYF. Here the CDR3 DNA reads TGCGCCAGCAGCTTGGCCAGCGGGGGGGAGTATTACCAAGAGACCCAGTACTTC.

The chain is built from TRBV4-2 and TRBJ2-1, with 7 nucleotides matching TRBD2. Germline CDR1 LGHNA, CDR2 YNFKEQ. The CDR3 covers 15 residues. J was trimmed by 6 bases and V by 2 bases; bases with no gene match: 7. The CDR3 reads CASSQSAGSVNEQFF. CDR3 sequence (DNA): TGTGCCAGCAGCCAATCAGCGGGGTCTGTCAATGAGCAGTTCTTC.

V gene TRBV7-3 combines with J gene TRBJ1-6; 8 positions match TRBD1. The CDR3 sequence is 16 residues long. Germline assignment: CDR1 SGHTA and CDR2 FQGTGA. After removal of 1 base from V and 9 bases from J, the junction contained 8 bases not matched to a gene. The CDR3 is CASSLIGAGGGSPLHF. DNA for the CDR3: TGTGCCAGCAGCTTAATTGGTGCAGGGGGCGGTTCACCCCTCCACTTT. Drawing the rest from reference TRBV7-3 and TRBJ1-6, the complete variable domain is GAGVSQTPSNKVTEKGKYVELRCDPISGHTALYWYRQSLGQGPEFLIYFQGTGAADDSGLPNDRFFAVRPEGSVSTLKIQRTERGDSAVYLCASSLIGAGGGSPLHFGNGTRLTVT.

The gene calls are TRBV6-1 and TRBJ1-2; weak D call: TRBD1 (5 bases). The CDR3 has 15 amino acids. Deletions cut 0 bases from V and 4 bases from J, with 12 bases between. Germline loops: CDR1 MNHNS, CDR2 SASEGT. The CDR3 DNA follows: TGTGCCAGCAGTGAAGCGCTTCGGACACCCTATGGCTACACCTTC. Protein: CASSEALRTPYGYTF.

A single count supports this clone. Other DNA variants within this sample encode the same CDR3. The chain uses TRBV5-1 and TRBJ2-3, with 9 bases identical to TRBD2. V trimming: 0 bases; J trimming: 1 base; junction bases outside the gene matches: 3. This CDR3 is built from 16 residues. In germline, CDR1 is SGHRS, CDR2 YFSETQ. The CDR3 loop reads CASSLALAGGTDTQYF. For the CDR3, the DNA is TGCGCCAGCAGCTTGGCCTTAGCGGGGGGCACAGATACGCAGTATTTT.

The genes are TRBV9 and TRBJ1-1; 9 positions match TRBD1. The CDR3 length is 13 residues. With 5 bases clipped from V and 6 bases from J, the junction kept 5 bases outside the gene matches. Germline CDR1 SGDLS, CDR2 YYNGEE. The CDR3 region has the DNA TGTGCCAGCAGGGGACAGGGACCCTCTGAAGCTTTCTTT. As protein: CASRGQGPSEAFF.

The J gene is TRBJ2-1, the V gene TRBV10-3; TRBD2 matches 12 bases. CDR3 size: 14 residues. The V gene's germline CDR1 is ENHRY and CDR2 SYGVKD. J lost 9 bases, V lost 7 bases, and 7 bases had no gene match. CDR3 sequence (DNA): TGTGCCATCACCACACTAGCGGGGGGATCTGAGCAGTTCTTC. Protein: CAITTLAGGSEQFF.

V is TRBV2 and J is TRBJ2-1; 8 positions agree with TRBD1. With 7 bases clipped from V and 4 bases from J, the junction kept 9 bases outside the gene matches. The germline V gene has CDR1 SNHLY and CDR2 FYNNEI. The CDR3 length is 15 residues. The CDR3 reads CASTRTGQSYNEQFF. The DNA for the CDR3 is TGTGCCAGCACACGGACAGGGCAAAGTTACAATGAGCAGTTCTTC.

V usage is TRBV5-1 and J usage is TRBJ1-4, with 10 positions matching TRBD1. This CDR3 has 14 amino acids. With V trimmed by 3 bases and J by 7 bases, 3 bases remained unmatched. Germline loops: CDR1 SGHRS, CDR2 YFSETQ. DNA for the CDR3: TGCGCCAGCAGCTCGACAGGGGGCCGTGAAAAACTGTTTTTT. As protein: CASSSTGGREKLFF.

The chain couples TRBV5-4 to TRBJ2-5; TRBD2 agrees at 11 bases. V dropped 3 bases and J dropped 2; count of bases not matched to a gene: 6. The CDR3 has 16 amino acids. Per germline, CDR1 SGHNT and CDR2 YYREEE (reference sequence). The CDR3: CASSSRLAGTQETQYF. CDR3 DNA: TGTGCCAGCAGCTCCAGACTAGCGGGGACGCAAGAGACCCAGTACTTC.

This sequence joins TRBV6-1 and TRBJ2-7; D call uncertain. CDR1 and CDR2 (germline): MNHNS, SASEGT. The CDR3 is 12 residues long. Trimming pared 5 bases from V and 7 bases from J, leaving 12 bases between. The CDR3 sequence is CASSKRDTEQYF. The CDR3 DNA reads TGTGCCAGCAGTAAACGCGACACTGAGCAGTACTTC.

The chain links TRBV28 to TRBJ1-2, with TRBD1 identical over 8 bases. J was trimmed by 4 bases and V by 5 bases; bases with no gene match: 12. The length of the CDR3 is 16 residues. Germline CDR1 MDHEN, CDR2 SYDVKM. The CDR3 DNA follows: TGTGCCAGCAGTCCTACAGGGGGTGAGATAGTCTATGGCTACACCTTC. Translation: CASSPTGGEIVYGYTF.

The chain combines TRBV28 with TRBJ1-4, with a weak D call TRBD1 (5 bases). V lost 5 bases, J lost 8 bases, and 21 bases lay in between. CDR3 length: 16 residues. The germline gives CDR1 MDHEN, CDR2 SYDVKM. CDR3 sequence: CASSTSWGEVSEKLFF. DNA for the CDR3: TGTGCCAGCAGTACGAGTTGGGGGGAGGTTAGCGAAAAACTGTTTTTT.

V gene TRBV2 combines with J gene TRBJ2-7; TRBD1 might be the D (5 bases). Germline assignment: CDR1 SNHLY and CDR2 FYNNEI. V was trimmed by 4 bases and J by 6 bases, leaving 13 bases between them. This CDR3 comprises 13 residues. Written as DNA, the CDR3 is TGTGCCAGCAGTGGTGACAGAAGAACCGAGCAGTACTTC. Amino acids: CASSGDRRTEQYF.

The chain recombines TRBV6-5 with TRBJ2-7; 8 positions agree with TRBD2. CDR1 and CDR2 (germline): MNHEY, SVGAGI. This CDR3 spans 14 amino acids. V gave up 5 bases and J gave up 2 bases; unmatched junction bases: 5. CDR3 protein: CASSLTSVTYEQYF. The CDR3 bases are TGTGCCAGCAGTCTGACTAGCGTGACCTACGAGCAGTACTTC.

This clone was seen a handful of times. The V gene is TRBV7-2, the J gene TRBJ2-7; possibly TRBD2 for D (7 bases). This CDR3 is 14 amino acids long. V was cut by 0 bases and J by 4 bases, with 10 bases left in between. Germline V CDR1 and CDR2: SGHTA, FQGNSA. CDR3 residues: CASSLAGGAYEQYF. CDR3 coding DNA: TGTGCCAGCAGCTTAGCGGGGGGGGCTTACGAGCAGTACTTC.

The genes are TRBV2 and TRBJ2-1; D possibly corresponds to TRBD2 (5 bases). V lost 6 bases and J 3 bases, leaving 18 bases between the germline ends. CDR1 is SNHLY, CDR2 FYNNEI, per germline. CDR3 length: 16 residues. The CDR3 region has the DNA TGTGCCAGCAGCAGGAGGTCTGAGGGTCTCTACAATGAGCAGTTCTTC. Translating gives CASSRRSEGLYNEQFF.

This clone has more than one count but fewer than ten. The chain links TRBV6-1 to TRBJ2-7; possibly TRBD2 for D (6 bases). Germline V lookup: CDR1 MNHNS, CDR2 SASEGT. The CDR3 contains 15 residues. The V and J ends lost 2 bases and 5 bases respectively, with 16 bases between them. Here the CDR3 DNA reads TGTGCCAGCAGTGAACTTTCGACTAGTTTTCACGAGCAGTACTTC. As protein: CASSELSTSFHEQYF.

This clone came up a few times. Different DNA sequences within this sample yield the same CDR3. CDR3 bases: TGCGCCAGCAGCTTGGCTCGCCAAGAGACCCAGTACTTC. Protein: CASSLARQETQYF. The chain has TRBV5-1 and TRBJ2-5; D is unclear. Trimming pared 0 bases from V and 1 base from J, leaving 4 bases between. The germline gives CDR1 SGHRS, CDR2 YFSETQ. The CDR3 length is 13 residues.

This clone turned up a few times. The chain uses TRBV4-1 and TRBJ1-4, with a tentative D call TRBD1 (5 bases). Trimming stripped 0 bases from V and 4 bases from J, with 15 bases between. The CDR3 is made up of 17 amino acids. Germline values: CDR1 MGHRA, CDR2 YSYEKL. CDR3 in amino acids: CASSQDDRTNYNEKLFF. The CDR3 DNA sequence: TGCGCCAGCAGCCAAGACGATCGGACAAATTATAATGAAAAACTGTTTTTT.

The chain recombines TRBV11-1 with TRBJ2-5, with TRBD2 matching 7 bases. The J call may be incorrect, as the DNA end agrees better with TRBJ2-7. The CDR3 covers 15 residues. Germline V gene sequence: CDR1 SGHAT, CDR2 FQDESV (reference sequence). The CDR3 protein is CASSYRGGISYEQYF. The CDR3 DNA reads as TGTGCCAGCAGCTATCGGGGAGGGATTTCCTACGAGCAGTACTTC.

This rearrangement joins TRBV19 to TRBJ2-3; D gene uncertain. The CDR3 has 13 residues. Trimming shortened V by 2 bases and J by 6 bases, and 9 bases separated the two germline ends. Germline V gene data show CDR1 as LNHDA and CDR2 as SQIVND (reference sequence). This chain's CDR3 is CASSIQVRDTQYF. CDR3 bases: TGTGCCAGTAGTATACAGGTCAGGGATACGCAGTATTTT.

This clone was detected only once. The V gene is TRBV11-2, the J gene TRBJ2-7; a weak D match, TRBD1 (5 bases). The CDR3 contains 15 residues. Between the trimmed V and J ends, which lost 5 bases and 5 bases, there was a span of 19 bases. Germline V gene sequence: CDR1 SGHAT, CDR2 FQNNGV. The CDR3 is CASSPFGRVRDEQYF. CDR3 bases: TGTGCCAGCAGCCCATTTGGCAGGGTACGGGACGAGCAGTACTTC. The whole variable domain, remainder taken from reference TRBV11-2 and TRBJ2-7, is EAGVAQSPRYKIIEKRQSVAFWCNPISGHATLYWYQQILGQGPKLLIQFQNNGVVDDSQLPKDRFSAERLKGVDSTLKIQPAKLEDSAVYLCASSPFGRVRDEQYFGPGTRLTVT.

The rearrangement joins TRBV6-5 to TRBJ1-1; TRBD1 agrees at 8 bases. This CDR3 comprises 15 residues. Per germline, CDR1 MNHEY and CDR2 SVGAGI. After removal of 0 bases from V and 7 bases from J, the junction contained 7 bases not matched to a gene. Here the CDR3 reads CASSYSGTGPLEAFF. DNA of the CDR3: TGTGCCAGCAGTTACTCAGGGACAGGCCCGCTTGAAGCTTTCTTT.